What follows are 27 T cell receptor gamma chains derived from one specimen sequenced in a study of Vδ1+ human thymocytes. The study's findings and limits: Highly polyclonal TRG and TRD repertoires with Gaussian CDR3 length distributions appeared in thymus.

No antigens are known for them. RNA was extracted from the cells and then reverse transcribed. Pooled V-gene forward primers with one constant-region reverse primer generated the CDR3 amplicons by multiplex PCR. TCRdb re-processed the multiplex PCR reads via CATT. The sample yields 20,000 to 25,000 gamma-chain clones, about 13% seen once. The sequenced sample consisted of Vdelta1+ gamma-delta thymocytes from the thymus. Subset noted: FACS-sorted CD3+ TCRalphabeta- TCRVdelta1+ TCRVdelta2- thymocytes. The source is a child younger than two who had congenital heart surgery.

In this sample, this clone turned up a few times. The V and J genes are TRGV5 and TRGJ1 or TRGJ2. The V gene end was trimmed by 0 bases and the J gene end by 1 base; junction bases not matched to a gene: 6. The germline CDR1 and CDR2 sequences are VINAFY and YDVSNSKD. CDR3 size: 15 residues. The CDR3 sequence is CATWDRPENYYKKLF. Written as DNA, the CDR3 is TGTGCCACCTGGGACAGGCCTGAAAATTATTATAAGAAACTCTTT.

This clone was seen a few times. This chain connects TRGV4 to TRGJ1 or TRGJ2. The junction had 8 bases not matched to a gene; V was cut back by 2 bases and J by 7 bases. Germline loops: CDR1 EGSTGY, CDR2 YDSYTSSV. The CDR3 length is 13 residues. The CDR3 DNA reads TGTGCCACCTGGGATGTCAACTGGTATAAGAAACTCTTT. It is translated as CATWDVNWYKKLF.

V usage is TRGV2 and J usage is TRGJ1 or TRGJ2. V lost 0 bases and J lost 5; bases outside the gene matches: 7. The CDR3 sequence is 14 residues long. The germline CDR1 and CDR2 sequences are EGSNGY and YDSYNSKV. Here the CDR3 DNA reads TGTGCCACCTGGGACGGGCATAGGAATTATAAGAAACTCTTT. It translates to CATWDGHRNYKKLF.

As concerns this clone: Other nucleotide sequences from this sample produce the same CDR3. The V gene is TRGV3, the J gene TRGJP2. The V and J ends lost 0 bases and 3 bases, in that order; junction bases with no gene match: 4. Germline V gene sequence: CDR1 VTNTFY, CDR2 YDVSTARD (reference sequence). This CDR3 contains 15 residues. CDR3 DNA sequence: TGTGCCACCTGGGACAGGCGCGGTAGTGATTGGATCAAGACGTTT. Protein: CATWDRRGSDWIKTF.

In this sample, this clone turned up a few times. A much more abundant neighbour one base away suggests this may be a read error. Other DNA variants within this sample encode the same CDR3. V gene TRGV8 combines with J gene TRGJ1 or TRGJ2. V gave up 0 bases and J gave up 7 bases; unmatched junction bases: 3. From germline, CDR1 is VENAVY and CDR2 YDSYNSRV. This CDR3 has 12 residues. The CDR3 DNA sequence: TGTGCCACCTGGGATAGGCACTATAAGAAACTCTTT. Its translation: CATWDRHYKKLF.

This clone has a single count. V is TRGV8 and J is TRGJ1 or TRGJ2. The length of the CDR3 is 22 residues. J lost 4 bases, V lost 3 bases, and 33 bases had no gene match. The V gene's germline CDR1 is VENAVY and CDR2 YDSYNSRV. The CDR3 nucleotides read TGTGCCACCTGGGATCCTCCAATTTTTTTAGGCAATTATTGCCAGGGGTATTATAAGAAACTCTTT. It encodes CATWDPPIFLGNYCQGYYKKLF.

This clone was found a few times. This sequence joins TRGV4 and TRGJP2. V shed 9 bases and J 3 bases; nucleotides not matched to a gene: 10. The germline V gene encodes CDR1 EGSTGY and CDR2 YDSYTSSV. This CDR3 is 14 amino acids long. This CDR3 is CATRIPCSDWIKTF. The CDR3 nucleotides are TGTGCCACCCGAATTCCGTGTAGTGATTGGATCAAGACGTTT.

The table lists this clone with a few counts. This chain uses TRGV9 with TRGJP. Trimming cost V 3 bases and J 5 bases; bases outside gene matches: 7. Per the germline V gene, CDR1 is GITISATS and CDR2 is ISYDGTV (reference sequence). The CDR3 consists of 17 residues. CDR3 loop: CALWETNKELGKKIKVF. The CDR3 DNA follows: TGTGCCTTGTGGGAGACCAACAAAGAGTTGGGCAAAAAAATCAAGGTATTT.

This clone was observed a few times. The genes are TRGV9 and TRGJ1 or TRGJ2. Germline CDR1 is GITISATS and CDR2 is ISYDGTV (reference sequence). Germline trimming cut 5 bases from V and 2 bases from J; bases unmatched to any gene: 3. This CDR3 has 12 amino acids. The CDR3 DNA sequence: TGTGCCTTGTGGGTTGATTATTATAAGAAACTCTTT. Protein: CALWVDYYKKLF.

In its sample, this clone is medium-sized. The chain links TRGV9 to TRGJ1 or TRGJ2. From germline, CDR1 is GITISATS and CDR2 ISYDGTV (reference sequence). Trimming took 0 bases from V and 7 from J; bases not matched to a gene: 6. The CDR3 has 13 amino acids. CDR3: CALWEVPGYKKLF. CDR3 DNA sequence: TGTGCCTTGTGGGAGGTGCCAGGGTATAAGAAACTCTTT.

The chain has TRGV4 and TRGJ1 or TRGJ2. The V gene's germline CDR1 is EGSTGY and CDR2 YDSYTSSV. The CDR3 contains 12 residues. The junction had 8 bases not matched to a gene; V was cut back by 6 bases and J by 6 bases. The chain's CDR3 is CATWNRLYKKLF. DNA of the CDR3: TGTGCCACCTGGAATCGACTTTATAAGAAACTCTTT.

The chain has TRGV8 and TRGJP2. The CDR3 runs 16 residues. The germline gives CDR1 VENAVY, CDR2 YDSYNSRV. V dropped 0 bases and J dropped 6; count of bases not matched to a gene: 10. CDR3: CATWDRPNGGDWIKTF. In DNA, the CDR3 is TGTGCCACCTGGGATAGGCCTAATGGGGGTGATTGGATCAAGACGTTT.

Points on this clone: The junction departs from germline at one end; a sequencing error may be responsible. The chain has TRGV4 and TRGJ1 or TRGJ2. Germline CDR1 and CDR2: EGSTGY and YDSYTSSV. This CDR3 region has 13 residues. The CDR3 DNA reads TGTGCCACCTGGAATGGTCAACTTAATAAGAAACTCTTT. The encoded protein is CATWNGQLNKKLF.

As concerns this clone: Given a much more abundant clone one base away, this may be a read error. The V gene is TRGV4, the J gene TRGJ1 or TRGJ2. The CDR3 runs to 12 residues. Trimming at V came to 4 bases and at J to 3 bases, leaving 3 bases not matched to a gene. The V gene's germline CDR1 is EGSTGY and CDR2 YDSYTSSV. CDR3 amino acids: CATWEIYYKKLF. Written as DNA, the CDR3 is TGTGCCACCTGGGAAATTTATTATAAGAAACTCTTT.

This clone was counted a few times. The chain uses TRGV8 and TRGJ1 or TRGJ2. With 2 bases clipped from V and 5 bases from J, the junction kept 12 bases outside the gene matches. The CDR3 contains 15 residues. Germline V gene sequence: CDR1 VENAVY, CDR2 YDSYNSRV. Here the CDR3 reads CATWDTRGLHYKKLF. Written as DNA, the CDR3 is TGTGCCACCTGGGATACTAGAGGGTTACATTATAAGAAACTCTTT.

This clone was counted between two and nine times. This rearrangement joins TRGV3 to TRGJ1 or TRGJ2. CDR3 length equals 11 residues. CDR1 VTNTFY and CDR2 YDVSTARD come from the germline V gene (reference sequence). J was trimmed by 11 bases and V by 3 bases; bases with no gene match: 7. The CDR3 protein is CATWDVREKLF. The CDR3 DNA sequence: TGTGCCACCTGGGACGTACGGGAGAAACTCTTT.

This clone was observed a few times. This chain uses TRGV5 with TRGJ1 or TRGJ2. The trim removed 0 bases at V and 3 bases at J, leaving 11 bases unmatched. Germline assignment: CDR1 VINAFY and CDR2 YDVSNSKD. The CDR3 consists of 16 residues. CDR3 coding DNA: TGTGCCACCTGGGACAGGCCCCAGCTACTTTATTATAAGAAACTCTTT. Amino acid sequence: CATWDRPQLLYYKKLF.

By its share, this clone is medium-sized. The chain uses TRGV9 and TRGJP1. The CDR3 has 12 amino acids. CDR1 and CDR2 from the germline V gene are GITISATS and ISYDGTV (reference sequence). V lost 8 bases and J lost 6; bases outside the gene matches: 6. The chain's CDR3 is CALLLAGWFKIF. CDR3 nucleotide sequence: TGTGCCTTGTTACTCGCTGGTTGGTTCAAGATATTT.

Judged by abundance, this clone is medium-sized. Other DNA sequences in the same sample also yield this CDR3. The chain combines TRGV8 with TRGJ1 or TRGJ2. Germline V gene lookup returns CDR1 VENAVY and CDR2 YDSYNSRV. This CDR3 has 13 residues. Losses at the gene ends were 1 base for V and 1 base for J; bases not matched to a gene: 1. CDR3 residues: CATWDRNYYKKLF. CDR3 bases: TGTGCCACCTGGGATAGAAATTATTATAAGAAACTCTTT.

This clone was observed a few times. The chain employs TRGV8 and TRGJ1 or TRGJ2. V shed 2 bases, J shed 5 bases, and the junction held 3 bases outside the gene matches. This CDR3 has 12 amino acids. Germline V gene data show CDR1 as VENAVY and CDR2 as YDSYNSRV. The CDR3 sequence is CATWDTHYKKLF. The CDR3 coding sequence is TGTGCCACCTGGGATACTCATTATAAGAAACTCTTT.

The chain has TRGV8 and TRGJP2. The length of the CDR3 is 15 residues. V lost 3 bases, J lost 0 bases, and 4 bases stayed unmatched. Germline CDR1 is VENAVY and CDR2 is YDSYNSRV. CDR3 coding DNA: TGTGCCACCTGGGATGCTTATAGTAGTGATTGGATCAAGACGTTT. Translation: CATWDAYSSDWIKTF.

This clone was detected a few times. The V call is TRGV4, the J call TRGJ1 or TRGJ2. Germline V gives CDR1 EGSTGY, CDR2 YDSYTSSV. The CDR3 covers 16 residues. V trimming: 1 base; J trimming: 0 bases; junction bases outside the gene matches: 9. The DNA for the CDR3 is TGTGCCACCTGGGATGGCCGTAAATCGAATTATTATAAGAAACTCTTT. This sequence encodes CATWDGRKSNYYKKLF.

This clone was seen a handful of times. The chain links TRGV3 to TRGJ1 or TRGJ2. The CDR3 has 13 amino acids. Unmatched junction bases numbered 9, after V lost 3 bases and J lost 7 bases. Germline assignment: CDR1 VTNTFY and CDR2 YDVSTARD (reference sequence). CDR3 region: CATWDCRGYKKLF. The CDR3, as DNA: TGTGCCACCTGGGACTGTCGTGGGTATAAGAAACTCTTT.

This clone was counted only a few times. This chain links TRGV3 with TRGJ1 or TRGJ2. There are 18 residues in the CDR3. V was pared by 0 bases and J by 3 bases, with 17 bases of the junction left unmatched. Germline values: CDR1 VTNTFY, CDR2 YDVSTARD (reference sequence). The DNA for the CDR3 is TGTGCCACCTGGGACAGGCGGAGTCAGGGGGCACTTTATTATAAGAAACTCTTT. Translation: CATWDRRSQGALYYKKLF.

The chain recombines TRGV4 with TRGJ1 or TRGJ2. Germline V lookup: CDR1 EGSTGY, CDR2 YDSYTSSV. The V and J ends lost 4 bases and 8 bases, in that order; junction bases with no gene match: 8. CDR3 length: 12 residues. The CDR3 nucleotides read TGTGCCACCTGGGACTATTCGGATAAGAAACTCTTT. This codes for CATWDYSDKKLF.

By sample share, this clone is medium-sized (0.01 to 0.1%). This sample includes further DNA sequences coding for the same CDR3. This chain uses TRGV9 with TRGJ1 or TRGJ2. Unmatched junction bases numbered 3, after V lost 0 bases and J lost 4 bases. Per germline, CDR1 GITISATS and CDR2 ISYDGTV (reference sequence). CDR3 length: 13 amino acids. CDR3 nucleotide sequence: TGTGCCTTGTGGGAGGTGCAGTATTATAAGAAACTCTTT. Encoded protein: CALWEVQYYKKLF.

This clone was found a few times. Distinct nucleotide sequences in the sample also encode this CDR3. The chain joins TRGV9 to TRGJ1 or TRGJ2. The CDR3 extends over 11 amino acids. V trimming: 6 bases; J trimming: 4 bases; junction bases outside the gene matches: 3. Germline loops: CDR1 GITISATS, CDR2 ISYDGTV (reference sequence). The CDR3, as DNA: TGTGCCTTGTGGACGTATTATAAGAAACTCTTT. Translated, it gives CALWTYYKKLF.